What follows are 2 T cell receptor beta chains derived from one specimen sequenced in a study of shared clonotypes between healthy human individuals. Measured with immunoSEQ multiplex PCR; TCRdb has only the in-frame clones, and not every one. The sample holds nearly 1,000,000 clones, roughly 72% seen once. The sequencing input was memory CD4+ T cells sorted from blood. This sample's subset: CD45RA-negative fraction. These receptors came from a man younger than 30 in good health.

The V call is TRBV29-1, the J call TRBJ2-1, with D unresolved. Per germline, CDR1 SQVTM and CDR2 ANQGSEA. The CDR3 has 12 amino acids. V was trimmed by 4 bases and J by 7 bases, leaving 11 bases between them. CDR3 in amino acids: CSVVGGANEQFF. The CDR3 bases are TGCAGCGTTGTGGGCGGAGCGAATGAGCAGTTCTTC.

This clone was seen more than once but under ten times. The genes are TRBV2 and TRBJ1-3; no clear D. Between the trimmed V and J ends, which lost 4 bases and 0 bases, there was a span of 13 bases. The CDR3 is made up of 16 amino acids. CDR1 is SNHLY, CDR2 FYNNEI, per germline. CDR3 in amino acids: CASSVAGLSSGNTIYF. CDR3 nucleotide sequence: TGTGCCAGCAGTGTTGCGGGCCTGAGCTCTGGAAACACCATATATTTT.